The clone carrying this TCR beta chain appeared a few times. Its antigen remains unknown. Regarding time point: sample taken at primary tumor resection. Whole RNA came from tumor, nontumor lung or frozen PBMC and was sequenced without being sorted. The donors were 55 to 80 patients with non-small cell lung cancer that was early-stage and untreated. This entry comes from a study of spatial heterogeneity in lung cancer. On the study more broadly: Each time, sequencing found more beta-chain sequences than alpha-chain sequences.

MiXCR, run by TCRdb on the 5' RACE reads, gives a single entry per CDR3 protein. The sample holds 82,000 or so distinct CDR3 sequences, roughly an eighth seen once. In germline, CDR1 is LGHDT, CDR2 YNNKEL (reference sequence). This CDR3 spans 11 amino acids. Trimming shortened V by 2 bases and J by 5 bases, and 3 bases separated the two germline ends. Study-wide results and caveats: In blood, ubiquitous expanded tumor TCRs appeared more at resection than follow-up.

The V call is TRBV3-1, the J call TRBJ1-2; no clear D gene. The TCR sequence derives from a male donor with early-stage non-small cell lung cancer. Sequencing used PBMCs, obtained at surgery. CDR3 DNA: TGTGCCAGCAGCCAATCTTATGGCTACACCTTC. It codes for CASSQSYGYTF.